The next 19 T cell receptor beta chains were all read from a single sample in a study of shared clonotypes between healthy human individuals. This table comes from immunoSEQ multiplex PCR, and its TCRdb copy is limited to in-frame clones, with some not included. There are roughly 760,000 clones in the sample; under 80% occur only once, and under 2% lies in the top ten. Sequencing was carried out using memory CD4+ T cells sorted from blood. As for subset: CD45RA-negative fraction. The receptor source for this set is a woman in her 30s in good health.

Details on this clone: Other DNA sequences in the same sample also yield this CDR3. The V call is TRBV18, the J call TRBJ2-5; either TRBD1 or TRBD2 may fit D (5 bases each). Between the trimmed V and J ends, which lost 1 base and 1 base, there was a span of 7 bases. CDR1 is KGHSH, CDR2 LQKENI, per germline. The CDR3 is made up of 14 amino acids. The CDR3 reads CASSPQGTQETQYF. CDR3 nucleotides: TGTGCCAGCTCACCACAGGGGACCCAAGAGACCCAGTACTTC.

In its sample, this clone was seen a few times. The rearrangement links TRBV10-1 to TRBJ2-1, with D perhaps matching TRBD1 (5 bases). The CDR3 runs 13 residues. Per the germline V gene, CDR1 is WNHNN and CDR2 is SYGVQD (reference sequence). Trimming cost V 6 bases and J 8 bases, with 14 bases left between them. CDR3: CASRKGVLDEQFF. CDR3 coding DNA: TGCGCCAGCAGGAAAGGGGTACTGGATGAGCAGTTCTTC.

This chain joins TRBV5-6 and TRBJ1-5; the match to TRBD1 covers 7 bases. The junction had 7 bases not matched to a gene; V was cut back by 0 bases and J by 4 bases. There are 16 residues in the CDR3. Germline CDR1 is SGHDT and CDR2 is YYEEEE. The CDR3 region is CASSLEGGGWNQPQHF. CDR3 bases: TGTGCCAGCAGCTTGGAAGGAGGGGGCTGGAATCAGCCCCAGCATTTT.

V gene TRBV28 combines with J gene TRBJ2-1, with 8 nucleotides matching TRBD1. The germline V gene encodes CDR1 MDHEN and CDR2 SYDVKM. CDR3 size: 15 residues. The junction had 12 bases not matched to a gene; V was cut back by 6 bases and J by 8 bases. The CDR3 region is CASRFTGQGRDEQFF. CDR3 coding DNA: TGTGCCAGCAGATTTACTGGACAGGGCAGAGATGAGCAGTTCTTC.

This clone was observed a few times. CDR3 sequence reads: CASSQQQSHEQFF. In nucleotides, the CDR3 is TGTGCCAGCAGTCAACAACAGAGCCATGAGCAGTTCTTC. V gene TRBV6-5 combines with J gene TRBJ2-1, with D unresolved. Germline lookup yields CDR1 MNHEY and CDR2 SVGAGI. Trimming pared 5 bases from V and 8 bases from J, leaving 13 bases between. The CDR3 has 13 amino acids.

The rearrangement uses TRBV19 and TRBJ2-2; tentative D call: TRBD1 (7 bases). The V and J ends lost 3 bases and 7 bases respectively, with 12 bases between them. Germline V CDR1 and CDR2: LNHDA, SQIVND (reference sequence). The CDR3 is 14 residues long. CDR3 amino acids: CASSIRGDIGELFF. The CDR3 nucleotides read TGTGCCAGTAGTATCAGGGGGGATATCGGGGAGCTGTTTTTT.

The chain combines TRBV27 with TRBJ2-6; 11 bases fit TRBD2. V lost 7 bases and J lost 2; bases outside the gene matches: 10. The CDR3 spans 18 residues. Germline V lookup: CDR1 MNHEY, CDR2 SMNVEV (reference sequence). The chain's CDR3 is CASTPFRLAGPGANVLTF. CDR3 coding DNA: TGTGCCAGCACCCCGTTTAGACTAGCGGGACCTGGGGCCAACGTCCTGACTTTC. The full variable domain, rest sourced from reference TRBV27 and TRBJ2-6, is EAQVTQNPRYLITVTGKKLTVTCSQNMNHEYMSWYRQDPGLGLRQIYYSMNVEVTDKGDVPEGYKVSRKEKRNFPLILESPSPNQTSLYFCASTPFRLAGPGANVLTFGAGSRLTVL.

This sequence joins TRBV11-3 and TRBJ2-3; 10 nucleotides match TRBD2. J gave up 1 base and V 5 bases, and 3 bases lay outside the gene matches. This CDR3 is 15 amino acids long. Germline-derived CDR1 and CDR2 are SGHNT and YENEEA. CDR3 coding DNA: TGTGCCAGCAGCACTGGGACTAGCGGCACAGATACGCAGTATTTT. Protein product: CASSTGTSGTDTQYF.

CDR3 nucleotides: TGCGCCAGCAGCCCGATGTCTAGGAATGAAGCTTTCTTT. This codes for CASSPMSRNEAFF. This chain connects TRBV5-1 to TRBJ1-1; no clear D. Trimming removed 4 bases from V and 7 bases from J, with 14 bases in between. This CDR3 is 13 amino acids long. The germline CDR1 and CDR2 sequences are SGHRS and YFSETQ.

This chain joins TRBV6-6 and TRBJ2-2; D gene ambiguous. Germline V gives CDR1 MNHNY, CDR2 SVGAGI (reference sequence). The CDR3 extends over 14 amino acids. The V end was cut by 2 bases, the J end by 6 bases, with 10 bases between. CDR3 protein: CASSYDGPAGELFF. CDR3 nucleotides: TGTGCCAGCAGTTACGATGGGCCCGCCGGGGAGCTGTTTTTT.

This chain connects TRBV28 to TRBJ2-6, with D hard to call. CDR3 length: 15 amino acids. From germline, CDR1 is MDHEN and CDR2 SYDVKM. Trimming took 7 bases from V and 2 from J, leaving 12 bases between them. CDR3 sequence (DNA): TGTGCCAGCATGCCTGGAGTTCCTGGGGCCAACGTCCTGACTTTC. Translated: CASMPGVPGANVLTF.

The chain links TRBV5-8 to TRBJ1-2, with D possibly matching TRBD1 (6 bases). This CDR3 has 14 residues. Germline V lookup: CDR1 SGHTS, CDR2 YDEGEE. V was pared by 1 base and J by 2 bases, with 9 bases between. CDR3 residues: CASSLQGLNYGYTF. The DNA of the CDR3 is TGTGCCAGCAGCTTGCAGGGGTTGAACTATGGCTACACCTTC.

A remark on this clone: This CDR3 is also generated by other DNA sequences in the sample. V and J are TRBV4-2 and TRBJ2-5; no clear D. V was shortened by 0 bases and J by 2 bases, with 7 bases between the two germline ends. The CDR3 is 14 amino acids. The V gene's germline CDR1 is LGHNA and CDR2 YNFKEQ. CDR3 bases: TGTGCCAGCAGCCAAGAATGGGGTCAAGAGACCCAGTACTTC. It specifies CASSQEWGQETQYF.

This clone was seen a few times. The chain employs TRBV5-6 and TRBJ2-1, with D possibly matching TRBD2 (5 bases). There are 16 residues in the CDR3. The germline V gene encodes CDR1 SGHDT and CDR2 YYEEEE. V was clipped by 0 bases and J by 0 bases, with 10 bases between them. The CDR3 coding sequence is TGTGCCAGCAGCTTGGAGGCGGGCCTCTCCTACAATGAGCAGTTCTTC. Translating it yields CASSLEAGLSYNEQFF. The variable domain in full, with the rest retrieved from reference TRBV5-6 and TRBJ2-1, is DAGVTQSPTHLIKTRGQQVTLRCSPKSGHDTVSWYQQALGQGPQFIFQYYEEEERQRGNFPDRFSGHQFPNYSSELNVNALLLGDSALYLCASSLEAGLSYNEQFFGPGTRLTVL.

This clone was recorded a few times. Additional DNA sequences in this sample encode the identical CDR3. This chain links TRBV6-1 with TRBJ1-5, with TRBD1 as a possible D gene (6 bases). Germline loops: CDR1 MNHNS, CDR2 SASEGT. The CDR3 has 15 amino acids. The V end was cut by 3 bases, the J end by 1 base, with 10 bases between. CDR3 sequence (DNA): TGTGCCAGCAGTGATAACAGGGCGAGCAATCAGCCCCAGCATTTT. Protein sequence: CASSDNRASNQPQHF.

The rearrangement joins TRBV19 to TRBJ1-5; 8 bases agree with TRBD1. The CDR3 sequence is 14 residues long. CDR1 and CDR2 from the germline V gene are LNHDA and SQIVND (reference sequence). J was trimmed by 6 bases and V by 8 bases; bases with no gene match: 9. The CDR3 coding sequence is TGTGCCAGTGCCGGACAGGGAGGTATTCAGCCCCAGCATTTT. Encoded protein: CASAGQGGIQPQHF.

This clone was found once. The rearrangement links TRBV7-8 to TRBJ2-7, with 9 bases matching TRBD2. Germline V lookup: CDR1 SGHVS, CDR2 FQNEAQ. J lost 4 bases, V lost 0 bases, and 19 bases had no gene match. This CDR3 has 20 residues. The CDR3 DNA is TGTGCCAGCAGCTTAGCGCCGCCCTCCAGATATAGCGGGAGTAGGTACGAGCAGTACTTC. It specifies CASSLAPPSRYSGSRYEQYF.

V and J are TRBV11-2 and TRBJ2-3; D not certain. Germline CDR1 SGHAT, CDR2 FQNNGV. Trimming removed 1 base at V and 0 bases at J, with 11 bases between. The CDR3 runs to 16 residues. CDR3 sequence (DNA): TGTGCCAGCAGCTTAGGCGCGAATCCTAGCACAGATACGCAGTATTTT. Translation gives CASSLGANPSTDTQYF.

The chain carries TRBV5-1 and TRBJ1-1; D unresolved. The CDR3 length is 14 residues. CDR1 and CDR2 from the germline V gene are SGHRS and YFSETQ. Trimming took 4 bases from V and 0 from J, leaving 10 bases between them. The CDR3 DNA follows: TGCGCCAGCAGCAAGGGAAACATGAACACTGAAGCTTTCTTT. The encoded protein is CASSKGNMNTEAFF. The entire variable domain, with the rest obtained from reference TRBV5-1 and TRBJ1-1, is as follows: KAGVTQTPRYLIKTRGQQVTLSCSPISGHRSVSWYQQTPGQGLQFLFEYFSETQRNKGNFPGRFSGRQFSNSRSEMNVSTLELGDSALYLCASSKGNMNTEAFFGQGTRLTVV.